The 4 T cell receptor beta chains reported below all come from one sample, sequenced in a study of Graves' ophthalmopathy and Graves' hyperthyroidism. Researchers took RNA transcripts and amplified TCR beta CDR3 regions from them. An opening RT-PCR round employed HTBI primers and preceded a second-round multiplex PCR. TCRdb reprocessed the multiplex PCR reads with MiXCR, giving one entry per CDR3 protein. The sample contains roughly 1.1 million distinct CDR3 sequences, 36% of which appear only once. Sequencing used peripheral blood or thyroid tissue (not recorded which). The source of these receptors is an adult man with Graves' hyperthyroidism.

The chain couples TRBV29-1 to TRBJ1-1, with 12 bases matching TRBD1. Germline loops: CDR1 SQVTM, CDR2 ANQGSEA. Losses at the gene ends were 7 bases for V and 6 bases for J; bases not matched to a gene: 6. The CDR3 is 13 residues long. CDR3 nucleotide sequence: TGCAGCGGGGACAGGGGGCGCGAATCTGAAGCTTTCTTT. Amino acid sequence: CSGDRGRESEAFF.

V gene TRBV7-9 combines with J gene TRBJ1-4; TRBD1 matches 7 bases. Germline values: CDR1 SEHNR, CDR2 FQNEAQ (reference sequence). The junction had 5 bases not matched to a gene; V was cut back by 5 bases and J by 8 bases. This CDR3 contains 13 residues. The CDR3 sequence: CASSLYRGEKLFF. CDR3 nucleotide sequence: TGTGCCAGCAGCCTTTACAGGGGCGAAAAACTGTTTTTT. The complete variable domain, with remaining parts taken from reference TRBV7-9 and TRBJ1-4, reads DTGVSQNPRHKITKRGQNVTFRCDPISEHNRLYWYRQTLGQGPEFLTYFQNEAQLEKSRLLSDRFSAERPKGSFSTLEIQRTEQGDSAMYLCASSLYRGEKLFFGSGTQLSVL.

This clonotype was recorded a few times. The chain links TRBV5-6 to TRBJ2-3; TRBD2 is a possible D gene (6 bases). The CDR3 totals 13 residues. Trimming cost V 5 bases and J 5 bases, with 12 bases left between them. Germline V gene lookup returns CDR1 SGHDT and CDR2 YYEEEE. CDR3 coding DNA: TGTGCCAGCAGTCCACCCGGGGGAGATACGCAGTATTTT. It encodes CASSPPGGDTQYF.

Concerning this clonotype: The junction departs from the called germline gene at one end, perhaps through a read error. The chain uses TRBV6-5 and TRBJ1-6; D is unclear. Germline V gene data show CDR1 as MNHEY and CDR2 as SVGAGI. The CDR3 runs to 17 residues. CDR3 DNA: TGTGCCATCAGTGAGGGCATGGGAAGCTCCTATAATTCACCCCTCCACTTT. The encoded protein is CAISEGMGSSYNSPLHF.